The rows below give T cell receptor beta chains drawn from one sample of a study of T cells after yellow fever vaccination. Using its own MiXCR run on the 5' RACE reads, TCRdb lists one record per CDR3 protein. Of some 120,000 distinct CDR3 sequences listed, approximately 16% were seen once; the top ten hold more than 40%. The sequences come from CD8+ T cells sorted from PBMCs, collected 5 days after the yellow fever booster vaccination. The receptors derive from a man between 18 and 29 years old who received the YFV17D yellow fever vaccine. Both conserved end residues are part of each CDR3. The order of the fields is clone size, D gene, J gene, V gene, CDR3 protein, CDR3 DNA. The D gene is left open where the match is weak. For some rows the clone size is stated as once, few or many, or as a class when expanded; others skip it.

>-|TRBD2|TRBJ2-7|TRBV7-3
CASSSSGGYEQYF
TGTGCCAGCAGCAGTAGCGGGGGCTACGAGCAGTACTTC
>-|TRBD2|TRBJ2-3|TRBV11-2
CASSLAEGGGATDTQYF
TGTGCCAGCAGCTTAGCAGAGGGCGGGGGGGCCACAGATACGCAGTATTTT
>few|-|TRBJ2-3|TRBV7-9
CASSPVQPGTQYF
TGTGCCAGCAGCCCCGTGCAGCCAGGGACGCAGTATTTT
>few|TRBD2|TRBJ2-5|TRBV28
CASSTARGFGETQYF
TGTGCCAGCAGTACTGCGCGGGGGTTCGGTGAGACCCAGTACTTC
>-|-|TRBJ1-1|TRBV7-9
CASSFLLGGVNTEAFF
TGTGCCAGCAGTTTCCTGCTCGGGGGAGTGAACACTGAAGCTTTCTTT
>few|TRBD1|TRBJ2-3|TRBV20-1
CSAVTGGTDTQYF
TGCAGTGCTGTGACAGGGGGCACAGATACGCAGTATTTT
>few|-|TRBJ2-7|TRBV6-2/TRBV6-3
CASSGLRQPSSYEQYF
TGTGCCAGCAGTGGTTTGAGGCAGCCAAGTTCCTACGAGCAGTACTTC
>-|TRBD1|TRBJ2-1|TRBV6-5
CASSLGQGWSNEQFF
TGTGCCAGCAGTTTAGGACAGGGCTGGAGCAATGAGCAGTTCTTC
>few|-|TRBJ2-1|TRBV7-3
CASSLGDSSYNEQFF
TGTGCCAGCAGCCTAGGGGATAGCTCCTACAATGAGCAGTTCTTC
>once|-|TRBJ2-7|TRBV30
CAWSDLSGEQYF
TGTGCCTGGAGTGATCTCTCTGGAGAGCAGTACTTC
>-|-|TRBJ1-2|TRBV7-4
CASTFLTGRINYGYTF
TGTGCCAGCACCTTTTTAACAGGGAGGATTAACTATGGCTACACCTTC
>-|-|TRBJ2-2|TRBV4-3
CASSQNRATANTGELFF
TGCGCCAGCAGCCAAAACCGAGCGACGGCGAACACCGGGGAGCTGTTTTTT
>-|TRBD1|TRBJ2-6|TRBV5-1
CASSLVGQGRLSGANVLTF
TGCGCCAGCAGCTTGGTGGGACAGGGGAGGCTCTCTGGGGCCAACGTCCTGACTTTC
>few|-|TRBJ1-2|TRBV9
CASSGLGTGNYGYTF
TGTGCCAGCAGCGGACTGGGGACCGGCAACTATGGCTACACCTTC
>-|-|TRBJ1-1|TRBV5-6
CASRGRAAEAFF
TGTGCCAGCAGGGGGAGGGCAGCTGAAGCTTTCTTT
>-|TRBD2|TRBJ2-2|TRBV6-5
CASSYGTSGGRNTGELFF
TGTGCCAGCAGTTACGGGACTAGCGGGGGGCGGAACACCGGGGAGCTGTTTTTT
>few|TRBD2|TRBJ2-1|TRBV29-1
CSVVVAGGFNEQFF
TGCAGCGTTGTTGTAGCGGGGGGTTTTAATGAGCAGTTCTTC
>-|-|TRBJ1-2|TRBV7-9
CASSLDASYTYGYTF
TGTGCCAGCAGCTTAGACGCATCTTACACTTATGGCTACACCTTC
>-|TRBD1|TRBJ1-6|TRBV3-1
CASSLGTGAILPDSPLHF
TGTGCCAGCAGCCTCGGGACAGGGGCCATACTCCCGGATTCACCCCTCCACTTT
>-|TRBD2|TRBJ2-3|TRBV6-6
CASSLAGGGTDTQYF
TGTGCCAGCAGTTTAGCGGGGGGCGGCACAGATACGCAGTATTTT
>few|TRBD1|TRBJ2-7|TRBV29-1
CSVVSGDRGPEQYF
TGCAGCGTTGTGTCGGGTGACAGGGGGCCCGAGCAGTACTTC
>-|-|TRBJ1-2|TRBV4-1
CASSQVGDANYGYTF
TGCGCCAGCAGCCAAGTCGGGGACGCCAACTATGGCTACACCTTC
>few|TRBD1|TRBJ1-4|TRBV7-2
CASSPGQATNEKLFF
TGTGCCAGCAGCCCTGGACAGGCAACTAATGAAAAACTGTTTTTT
>many|-|TRBJ2-2|TRBV4-3
CASSQVSTNTGELFF
TGCGCCAGCAGCCAGGTGTCCACGAACACCGGGGAGCTGTTTTTT
>-|-|TRBJ1-2|TRBV12-3/TRBV12-4
CASTIVLSYGYTF
TGTGCCAGCACCATCGTCCTATCCTATGGCTACACCTTC
>few|TRBD2|TRBJ2-7|TRBV7-9
CASSPPSGGHNEQYF
TGTGCCAGCAGCCCTCCTAGCGGGGGTCACAACGAGCAGTACTTC
>-|TRBD1|TRBJ1-1|TRBV11-2
CASSVTPGGTEAFF
TGTGCCAGCAGCGTAACCCCAGGGGGCACTGAAGCTTTCTTT
>few|-|TRBJ1-6|TRBV6-5
CASSYSIVGTLHF
TGTGCCAGCAGTTACTCGATCGTTGGCACCCTCCACTTT
>few|-|TRBJ1-2|TRBV4-2
CASSQEGRFGGYTF
TGTGCCAGCAGCCAAGAGGGCAGGTTTGGAGGCTACACCTTC
>-|TRBD1|TRBJ1-1|TRBV6-5
CASSYPGTGTEAFF
TGTGCCAGCAGTTACCCAGGGACAGGCACTGAAGCTTTCTTT
>-|-|TRBJ1-1|TRBV14
CASSFNRNTEAFF
TGTGCCAGCAGCTTCAACAGAAACACTGAAGCTTTCTTT
>-|TRBD1|TRBJ2-5|TRBV4-2
CASSRDRGETQYF
TGTGCCAGCAGCCGAGACAGGGGAGAGACCCAGTACTTC
>few|-|TRBJ2-3|TRBV7-9
CASSFPGRVDTQYF
TGTGCCAGCAGCTTCCCGGGCCGTGTGGATACGCAGTATTTT
>once|TRBD2|TRBJ2-3|TRBV10-3
CAGGGRTDTQYF
TGTGCCGGGGGGGGACGCACAGATACGCAGTATTTT
>few|-|TRBJ2-1|TRBV6-2/TRBV6-3
CASSSDRPLYNEQFF
TGTGCCAGCAGTTCTGACAGGCCCCTCTACAATGAGCAGTTCTTC
>few|TRBD1|TRBJ2-2|TRBV7-2
CASSFPLDRADTGELFF
TGTGCCAGCAGCTTCCCACTCGACAGGGCGGACACCGGGGAGCTGTTTTTT
>-|-|TRBJ2-2|TRBV7-9
CASNGHTGELFF
TGTGCCAGCAATGGGCACACCGGGGAGCTGTTTTTT
>-|-|TRBJ1-1|TRBV27
CASSSHTWGGKKTEAFF
TGTGCCAGCAGTTCTCATACCTGGGGGGGAAAGAAGACTGAAGCTTTCTTT
>few|TRBD2|TRBJ2-3|TRBV7-3
CASSLRGGATDTQYF
TGTGCCAGCAGCTTACGCGGGGGGGCGACAGATACGCAGTATTTT
>-|TRBD2|TRBJ2-1|TRBV6-5
CASSGSGGRQFF
TGTGCCAGCAGTGGTAGCGGGGGACGTCAGTTCTTC
>few|TRBD2|TRBJ2-2|TRBV4-1
CASSHPTSGGPNTGELFF
TGCGCCAGCAGCCATCCGACTAGCGGGGGCCCGAACACCGGGGAGCTGTTTTTT
>-|-|TRBJ1-1|TRBV6-5
CASSYREGTEAFF
TGTGCCAGCAGTTACCGGGAAGGGACTGAAGCTTTCTTT
>-|-|TRBJ1-2|TRBV19
CASSSRTDALYGYTF
TGTGCCAGTAGTTCTCGTACAGATGCCCTCTATGGCTACACCTTC
>medium-sized|-|TRBJ2-7|TRBV5-1
CASIGDSYEQYF
TGCGCCAGCATAGGGGACTCCTACGAGCAGTACTTC
>-|TRBD2|TRBJ2-1|TRBV18
CASSPPARGNEQFF
TGTGCCAGCTCACCACCGGCGCGGGGGAATGAGCAGTTCTTC